What follows are 2 T cell receptor beta chains derived from one specimen sequenced in a study of CD8+CD57+ T cells in acquired aplastic anemia (dated by TCRdb to the late 2010s). These reads were obtained on an Illumina HiSeq 2000. Genomic DNA was used as template for profiling of TCR beta VDJ combinations and CDR3 sequences. TCRdb's own reprocessing of the public reads used fastp at Q25 and MiXCR and kept productive beta chains. Each record represents a unique CDR3 protein, reported with the most common genes and DNA among its rows. This sample holds around 250,000 distinct CDR3 sequences; approximately 57% were observed only once. The ten largest clones represent under 8.5% of the sample. Sequencing was done on a sample of sorted CD4+, CD8+, or CD8+CD57+ T cells (not recorded which) from PBMCs. The receptors shown here come from a human donor with severe aplastic anemia or a healthy control (not recorded which).

This clonotype occurred many times. V gene TRBV6-5 combines with J gene TRBJ2-7; no firm D call. V was cut by 2 bases and J by 3 bases, with 8 bases left in between. Germline V gives CDR1 MNHEY, CDR2 SVGAGI. The CDR3 is 13 residues long. CDR3 nucleotide sequence: TGTGCCAGCAGTTACGCTGGCAGCTACGAGCAGTACTTC. This codes for CASSYAGSYEQYF.

V is TRBV5-1 and J is TRBJ1-2, with D hard to call. The germline V and J ends were trimmed by 4 bases and 6 bases, with 10 bases remaining between them. Germline V gene sequence: CDR1 SGHRS, CDR2 YFSETQ. The CDR3 sequence is 12 residues long. In nucleotides, the CDR3 is TGCGCCAGCAGCACGGCAGGCGATGGCTACACCTTC. Amino acids: CASSTAGDGYTF.